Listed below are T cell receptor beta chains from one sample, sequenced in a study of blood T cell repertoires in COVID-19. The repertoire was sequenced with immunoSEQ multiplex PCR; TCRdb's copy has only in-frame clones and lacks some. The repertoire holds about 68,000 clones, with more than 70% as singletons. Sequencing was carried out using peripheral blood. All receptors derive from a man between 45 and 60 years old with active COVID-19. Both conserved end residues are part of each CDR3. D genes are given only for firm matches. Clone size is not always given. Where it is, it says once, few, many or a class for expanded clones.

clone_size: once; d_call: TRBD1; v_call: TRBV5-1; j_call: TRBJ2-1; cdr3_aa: CASSLVGTAYNEQFF; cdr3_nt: TGCGCCAGCAGCTTGGTAGGGACAGCCTACAATGAGCAGTTCTTC
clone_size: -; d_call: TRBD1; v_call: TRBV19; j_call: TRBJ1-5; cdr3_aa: CASRDGQGVQPQHF; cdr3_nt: TGTGCCAGTAGGGACGGACAGGGAGTTCAGCCCCAGCATTTT
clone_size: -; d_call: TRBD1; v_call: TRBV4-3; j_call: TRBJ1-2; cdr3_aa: CASSQRRGTGGYGYTF; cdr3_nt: TGCGCCAGCAGCCAACGGCGAGGTACAGGGGGCTATGGCTACACCTTC
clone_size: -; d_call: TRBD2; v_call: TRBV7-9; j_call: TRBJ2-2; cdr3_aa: CASSLLLLLAGEDTGELFF; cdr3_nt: TGTGCCAGCAGCTTATTGCTCTTACTAGCGGGAGAGGACACCGGGGAGCTGTTTTTT
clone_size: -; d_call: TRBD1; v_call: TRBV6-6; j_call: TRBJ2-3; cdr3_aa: CASSPGQGRGGTDTQYF; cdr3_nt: TGTGCCAGCAGTCCAGGACAGGGGAGGGGTGGCACAGATACGCAGTATTTT
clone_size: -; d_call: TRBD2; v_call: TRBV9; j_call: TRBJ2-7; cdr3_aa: CASSVASTSGVLGEQYF; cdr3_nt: TGTGCCAGCAGCGTAGCCTCGACTAGCGGGGTTCTGGGAGAGCAGTACTTC
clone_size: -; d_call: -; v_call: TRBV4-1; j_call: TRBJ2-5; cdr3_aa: CASSQVGAGPGNQETQYF; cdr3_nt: TGCGCCAGCAGCCAAGTTGGAGCGGGTCCAGGCAACCAAGAGACCCAGTACTTC
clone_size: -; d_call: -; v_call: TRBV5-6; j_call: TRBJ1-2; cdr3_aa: CASSSSLHYGYTF; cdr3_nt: TGTGCCAGCAGCTCCAGTCTGCACTATGGCTACACCTTC
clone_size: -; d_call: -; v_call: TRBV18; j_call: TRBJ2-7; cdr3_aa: CASSPSSEGEQYF; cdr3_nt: TGTGCCAGCTCACCCTCTAGTGAGGGCGAGCAGTACTTC
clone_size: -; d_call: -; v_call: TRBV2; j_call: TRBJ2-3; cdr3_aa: CASRRLADTQYF; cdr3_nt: TGTGCCAGCAGACGGTTGGCAGATACGCAGTATTTT
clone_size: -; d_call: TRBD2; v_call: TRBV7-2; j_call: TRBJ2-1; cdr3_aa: CASSRMSSGGPLNPEQFF; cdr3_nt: TGTGCCAGCAGCCGGATGTCTAGCGGGGGGCCTTTGAATCCTGAGCAGTTCTTC
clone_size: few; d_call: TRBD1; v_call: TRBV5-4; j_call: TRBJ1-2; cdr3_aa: CASSLRTGSGYTF; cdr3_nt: TGTGCCAGCAGCTTGCGGACAGGGTCTGGCTACACCTTC
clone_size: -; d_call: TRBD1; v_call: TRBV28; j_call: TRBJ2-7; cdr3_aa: CASSITGAANEQYF; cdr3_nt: TGTGCCAGCAGTATTACAGGGGCAGCAAACGAGCAGTACTTC
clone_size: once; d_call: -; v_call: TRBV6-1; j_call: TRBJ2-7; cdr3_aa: CASSEEGWGLRAEQYF; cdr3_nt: TGTGCCAGCAGTGAAGAAGGTTGGGGCCTCCGAGCCGAGCAGTACTTC
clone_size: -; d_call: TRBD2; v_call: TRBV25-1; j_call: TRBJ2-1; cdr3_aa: CASSVLSSGREYNEQFF; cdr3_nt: TGTGCCAGCAGTGTATTGTCTAGCGGGAGAGAGTACAATGAGCAGTTCTTC
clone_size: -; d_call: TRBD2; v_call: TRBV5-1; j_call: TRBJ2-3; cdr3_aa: CASSGLAGEDTQYF; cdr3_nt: TGCGCCAGCAGTGGGCTAGCGGGGGAAGATACGCAGTATTTT
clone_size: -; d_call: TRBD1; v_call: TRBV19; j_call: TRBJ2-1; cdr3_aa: CASNRPGQGNEQFF; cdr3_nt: TGTGCCAGTAATCGACCGGGACAGGGAAATGAGCAGTTCTTC
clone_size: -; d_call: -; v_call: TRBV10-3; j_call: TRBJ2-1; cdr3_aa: CASSGLSNEQFF; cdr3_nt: TGTGCCTCGTCGGGGTTGAGTAATGAGCAGTTCTTC
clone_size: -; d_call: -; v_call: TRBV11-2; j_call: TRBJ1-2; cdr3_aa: CASSGPLYGYTF; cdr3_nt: TGTGCCAGCAGCGGGCCACTCTATGGCTACACCTTC
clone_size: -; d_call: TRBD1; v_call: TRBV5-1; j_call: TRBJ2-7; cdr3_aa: CASSSQGGSYEQYF; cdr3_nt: TGCGCCAGCAGCTCACAAGGGGGCTCGTACGAGCAGTACTTC
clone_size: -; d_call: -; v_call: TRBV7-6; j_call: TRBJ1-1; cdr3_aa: CASSLLGSSDTEAFF; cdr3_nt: TGTGCCAGCAGCTTATTGGGCAGTTCGGACACTGAAGCTTTCTTT
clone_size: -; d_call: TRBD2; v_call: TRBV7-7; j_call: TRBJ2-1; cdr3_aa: CASSATSGPSYNEQFF; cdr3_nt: TGTGCTAGCAGCGCGACTAGCGGGCCTTCCTACAATGAGCAGTTCTTC
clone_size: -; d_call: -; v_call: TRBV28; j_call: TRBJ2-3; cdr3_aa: CASSLTSGTQYF; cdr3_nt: TGTGCCAGCAGTCTAACTAGTGGCACGCAGTATTTT
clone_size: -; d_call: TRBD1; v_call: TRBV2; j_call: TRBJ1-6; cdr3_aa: CASSADRARSPLHF; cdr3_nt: TGTGCCAGCAGTGCGGACAGGGCCAGATCACCCCTCCACTTT
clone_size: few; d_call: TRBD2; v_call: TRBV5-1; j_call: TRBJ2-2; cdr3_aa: CASSLEGTTNTGELFF; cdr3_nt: TGCGCCAGCAGCCTGGAGGGGACTACGAACACCGGGGAGCTGTTTTTT
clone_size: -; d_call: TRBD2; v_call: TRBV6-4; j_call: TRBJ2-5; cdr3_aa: CASRESGRAGETQYF; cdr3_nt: TGTGCCAGCAGAGAGAGCGGGAGGGCCGGGGAGACCCAGTACTTC
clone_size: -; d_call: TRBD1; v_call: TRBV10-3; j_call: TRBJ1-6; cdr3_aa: CAISEAGGFSPLHF; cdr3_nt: TGTGCCATCAGTGAGGCAGGGGGCTTTTCACCCCTCCACTTT
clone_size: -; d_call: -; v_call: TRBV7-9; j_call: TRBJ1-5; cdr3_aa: CASSPGHQSNQPQHF; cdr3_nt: TGTGCCAGCAGTCCAGGACACCAGAGCAATCAGCCCCAGCATTTT
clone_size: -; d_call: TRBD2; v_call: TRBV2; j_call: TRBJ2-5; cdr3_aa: CASSTPPGTSAKETQYF; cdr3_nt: TGTGCCAGCAGTACTCCTCCCGGGACTAGCGCCAAAGAGACCCAGTACTTC
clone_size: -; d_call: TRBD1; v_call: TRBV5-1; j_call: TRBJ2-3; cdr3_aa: CASSNTGGTDTQYF; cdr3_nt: TGCGCCAGCAGCAATACAGGGGGTACGGATACGCAGTATTTT
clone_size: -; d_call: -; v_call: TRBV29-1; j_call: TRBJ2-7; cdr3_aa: CSLLQGGAQYF; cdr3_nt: TGCAGCCTTCTACAGGGAGGGGCGCAGTACTTC
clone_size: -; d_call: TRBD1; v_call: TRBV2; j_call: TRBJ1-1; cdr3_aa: CASRGRQGKNTEAFF; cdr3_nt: TGTGCCAGCAGGGGGAGACAGGGGAAAAACACTGAAGCTTTCTTT
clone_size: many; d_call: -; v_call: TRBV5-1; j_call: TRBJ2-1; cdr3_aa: CASSLGPQGLYNEQFF; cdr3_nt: TGCGCCAGCAGCTTGGGGCCGCAGGGACTCTACAATGAGCAGTTCTTC
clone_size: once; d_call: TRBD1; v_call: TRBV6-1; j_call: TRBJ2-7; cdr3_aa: CASSEGGTGLYEQYF; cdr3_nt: TGTGCCAGCAGTGAAGGTGGGACAGGGCTGTACGAGCAGTACTTC
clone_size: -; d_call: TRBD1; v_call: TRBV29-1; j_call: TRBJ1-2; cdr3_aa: CSVSFLEDRGFNYGYTF; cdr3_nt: TGCAGCGTTTCGTTTTTAGAAGACAGGGGGTTTAACTATGGCTACACCTTC
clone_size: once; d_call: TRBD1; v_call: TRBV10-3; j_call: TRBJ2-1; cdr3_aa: CAISESRTGRDEQFF; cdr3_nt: TGTGCCATCAGTGAGTCAAGGACAGGGAGAGATGAGCAGTTCTTC
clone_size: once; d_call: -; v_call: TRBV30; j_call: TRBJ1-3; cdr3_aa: CAWRRGFDSGNTIYF; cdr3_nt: TGTGCCTGGAGGAGAGGGTTCGACTCTGGAAACACCATATATTTT
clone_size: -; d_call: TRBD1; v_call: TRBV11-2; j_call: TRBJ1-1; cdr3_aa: CASTRGGLAFF; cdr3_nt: TGTGCCAGCACCCGAGGGGGCTTGGCTTTCTTT
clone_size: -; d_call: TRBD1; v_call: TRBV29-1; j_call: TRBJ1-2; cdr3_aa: CSAAGGMGGYTF; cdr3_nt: TGCAGCGCCGCAGGGGGCATGGGAGGCTACACCTTC
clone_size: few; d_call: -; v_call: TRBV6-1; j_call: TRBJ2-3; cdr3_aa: CASSESGRTTDTQYF; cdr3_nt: TGTGCCAGCAGTGAATCAGGGAGGACCACAGATACGCAGTATTTT
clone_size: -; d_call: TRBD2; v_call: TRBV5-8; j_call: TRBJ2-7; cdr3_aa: CASMRREGPYEQYF; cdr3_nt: TGTGCCAGCATGAGGCGGGAGGGCCCGTACGAGCAGTACTTC
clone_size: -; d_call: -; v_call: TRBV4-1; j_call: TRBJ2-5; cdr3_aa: CASSREGEETQYF; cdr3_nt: TGCGCCAGCAGCCGCGAGGGGGAAGAGACCCAGTACTTC